This TCR beta chain came from a study of cytomegalovirus exposure and HLA in healthy donors (dated by TCRdb to about 2017). For the study in its entirety: An earlier analysis of approximately 640 of the donors reported 250 to 350 Gb of sequence data and around 110 million unique TCR beta sequences from about 200 million T cells. The study aimed to test whether signatures of past pathogen exposure could be identified by cataloging public T cell receptors. The number of donors typed differed by locus, with roughly 620-630 for A, B, C, DRB1 and DQB1, roughly 520 for DQA1, 606 for DPA1, and around 450 for DPB1. Four or five DR-DQ haplotypes were handled as single units for association and clustering because linkage in the cohort was strong. All discovery cohort repertoires had been generated on a single sequencing platform. Across some 400 genotyped donors of the cohort, an average of about 240,000 unique TCR beta nucleotide sequences per donor were sequenced, and approximately 17% of those sequences were non-productive. An earlier analysis of approximately 500 of the donors applied high-throughput TCR beta sequencing to assess whether each TCR beta V gene segment acted as functional or pseudogenic. Donor age, sex, ethnicity and CMV serostatus were compiled alongside the repertoire data. Rather than using new phenotypic data, the later analysis identified candidate immune exposures from TCR beta sequences and from how often those sequences occurred across donors. A later genetic analysis took genome-wide SNP genotypes for 398 of the 666 donors and used that subset as a discovery cohort. The study profiled the T cell repertoires of more than 500 subjects by immunosequencing and related them to cytomegalovirus serostatus. HLA typing included class I and class II loci at four-digit resolution. High-throughput TCR immunosequencing, statistical association of individual TCRs with disease status, and machine learning were combined to predict cytomegalovirus infection status. Besides the first cohort of roughly 640 subjects, a separate validation cohort made up of roughly 120 different subjects was used. Among the approximately 400 genotyped donors, roughly 80% belonged to the genetic ancestry cluster associated with self-reported Caucasian donors. In a later analysis, previously published TCR beta repertoires from about 670 donors were re-analyzed and high-resolution HLA genotyping was added so that TCR occurrence patterns could be studied. Roughly 300 gigabases of sequencing data and 70 million to 85 million unique TCR sequences were included in an early release covering roughly 600 HLA-typed donors.

CDR1 and CDR2 are read off the germline V gene as SGHDT and YYEEEE. The CDR3 runs 15 residues from the cysteine to the phenylalanine. The only DNA kept is the CDR3, 45 bases in frame from the first base. Compared with germline, V lacks 1 base and J lacks 8 bases; bases without a gene match: 10. The paper as a whole reports these results and caveats: CMV serostatus was the only immune exposure information available for the cohort. Several of the top co-occurrence clusters appeared to be linked to parvovirus B19, influenza, CMV and Epstein-Barr virus, according to a later analysis. Across donors, most TCR sequences were observed very rarely, whereas some public TCRs were present in many individuals. The presence/absence analyses assumed that sequencing depth was roughly uniform across donors, and that assumption may not be true. A cluster of highly shared sequence variants was judged likely to represent a technical artifact of the sequencing pipeline. The authors suggested that the approach could potentially be generalized to other disease states and immunological phenotypes. A later analysis found that TCR association rates varied across HLA loci, with DRB1 alleles showing the most associated TCRs and HLA-C alleles the fewest. At a false discovery rate of 0.05, a later analysis linked roughly 17,000 TCR beta sequences to specific HLA alleles. In a later analysis, HLA-associated TCR beta chains were found to be more clonally expanded and to have lower generation probabilities than equally common non-associated chains. Because counts were too low, 15 or so rarely observed V segments, including chromosome 9 orphons, were excluded from the earlier analysis of about 500 of the donors. The study gave a list of 150 to 200 TCR beta chains associated with cytomegalovirus. The classifier was reported to diagnose cytomegalovirus status with high specificity and sensitivity in both the original and validation cohorts. In an earlier analysis of some 550 of the donors, most TCR beta V segments were observed in productive rearrangements about 87% or about 30% of the time, broadly matching IMGT annotations. In a later analysis, most CMV-associated TCR beta chains were found to appear HLA-restricted, with HLA associations seemingly driven largely by CMV exposure. Three of the identified cytomegalovirus-associated TCR beta chains were confirmed in vitro to be specific for cytomegalovirus antigens. Because HLA typing was unavailable for some donors at each locus, only the typed subset was used in association tests. Linkage disequilibrium might explain the correlated functional status among segregating V segments, but an unknown experimental factor could not be excluded. Some IMGT-functional V segments, including TRBV6-2 and TRBV6-3, could not be told apart with the 87-base-pair reads, so those segments were excluded. When HLA alleles, especially DR and DQ, strongly co-occurred, TCR associations were difficult to assign to individual alleles. The cohort was sequenced for TCR beta chains only, and without alpha or paired-chain data the features that could be detected were limited. An association between a missense DCLRE1C variant and V-gene and J-gene trimming of TCR beta chains was found in a later genetic analysis and replicated in an independent cohort. A further reported finding was that TCR beta sequences accurately predicted the HLA-A and HLA-B alleles for most subjects in the first cohort. Compared with the 666-donor mean, donors in an Asian-associated ancestry cluster had fewer N-insertions in productive TCRs, according to a later genetic analysis.

The cohort consisted of hundreds of healthy bone marrow donors. All cohort members were sampled while nominally healthy, although unrecorded immune exposures were likely present. The donor was CMV seronegative and was included in the group of 352 seronegative cohort members. Each donor provided a peripheral blood sample, and peripheral blood mononuclear cells were used for TCR beta sequencing. Genomic DNA was extracted from the blood cell samples with the Qiagen DNeasy Blood Extraction Kit. Remarks on this clone: Its recognized antigen is unknown.

Libraries came from the immunoSEQ multiplex PCR assay. For the multiplex PCR, a mixture combining 60 forward primers for TCR Vbeta segments and 13 reverse primers for TCR Jbeta segments was used. A multiplex PCR assay on genomic DNA amplified the CDR3 region of rearranged TCR beta genes. The Illumina HiSeq System was used to sequence the amplified TCR beta libraries as 87-base-pair reads. The paper's processing steps were these. In a later analysis, approximately 74 million unique TCR beta chains were counted across the 666 repertoires, and roughly 11 million of these chains were shared by at least two donors. Raw reads were error-corrected and collapsed into unique sequences by a nearest-neighbor algorithm in which closely related sequences were merged to remove PCR and sequencing errors. Alignment of CDR3 sequences to IMGT reference sequences was used to assign V, D and J gene segments. For a sequence to be retained, at least a six-nucleotide match to both a V gene segment and a J gene segment was required. Rearrangements were called productive when the CDR3 lacked stop codons and stayed in frame with V and J; all others were non-productive. Following IMGT convention, CDR3 was defined as the stretch from the second conserved V-encoded cysteine to the conserved J-encoded phenylalanine. The earlier analysis of fewer than 700 of the donors excluded sequences that lacked an unambiguous match to a single V gene segment. An earlier analysis of 587 of the donors classified V segments as functional when productive rearrangements were above 56.7% and as segregating when the standard deviation between donors was above 5%. A statistical classification framework was built for diagnosing cytomegalovirus status from the catalog of TCR beta chain sequences. In a later analysis, V and J genes were assigned by comparing TCR nucleotide sequences against IMGT/GENE-DB human TR gene sequences. The TCRdist pipeline was used in a later analysis to assign CDR3 sequences and most-parsimonious VDJ recombination scenarios. A later analysis defined each TCR beta chain by its CDR3 amino acid sequence plus V-gene family, and excluded reads lacking a unique V-gene family. A later analysis removed 500 to 650 highly shared, low-generation-probability nucleotide sequences to deal with suspected cross-contamination and a sequencing artifact. In a later analysis, a clonal expansion index was calculated for each public chain from normalized within-repertoire ranks of inferred template counts. In a later analysis, generation probabilities were computed with a VDJ recombination model fitted to out-of-frame rearrangements, and the resulting probabilities were checked against IGoR. Hypergeometric tests were used in a later analysis to score TCR-TCR, TCR-HLA and TCR-CMV co-occurrence, with a repertoire-size bias correction applied to the TCR pairs. In a later analysis, false discovery rates were estimated by permuting HLA or CMV assignments 20 times. A later analysis grouped co-occurring TCRs with DBSCAN, adding TCRdist sequence similarity when clustering within HLA-allele-positive subsets. For co-occurrence clustering, repertoires with fewer than 30,000 or more than 120,000 public chains were excluded, along with about five repertoires with anomalous nucleotide sharing. The source is immuneACCESS, and TCRdb retained only in-frame sequences with V and J called. Part of the clones is not carried over; for the studies checked, unresolved V genes explain less than half of this, and the remainder is unexplained. V, J and clone size are taken as reported in that table, and D and trimming were inferred from the DNA itself. The record for this sample contains 150,000 to 200,000 clones. The ten largest clones add up to around 1.2% of the sample.

This TCR was recovered from a woman aged 55-69 years in good health and CMV-seronegative. Sequenced: PBMCs. This chain joins TRBV5-6 to TRBJ1-2, with 8 bases matching TRBD1. The CDR3 amino acid sequence is: CASSLYRTGYEGYTF. The DNA sequence follows: TGTGCCAGCAGCTTGTATAGGACAGGGTATGAAGGCTACACCTTC.